Below, 25 T cell receptor beta chains from the same sample are listed, as sequenced in a study of cytomegalovirus exposure and HLA in healthy donors. Primers: 60 Vbeta forward and 13 Jbeta reverse. The protocol was immunoSEQ multiplex PCR, while the TCRdb copy is restricted to in-frame clones and leaves out a portion. This sample's table reports some 64,000 clones. The sample consisted of PBMCs. These receptors were obtained from a woman aged 25-40 years in good health and CMV-seronegative.

The V gene is TRBV10-2, the J gene TRBJ2-5, with D tentatively TRBD2 (6 bases). Trimming removed 0 bases at V and 1 base at J, with 9 bases between. Germline V lookup: CDR1 WSHSY, CDR2 SAAADI. This CDR3 is built from 15 residues. The DNA of the CDR3 is TGCGCCAGCAGTGAGTCGAGGCGGGGCCAAGAGACCCAGTACTTC. Protein product: CASSESRRGQETQYF.

The chain carries TRBV29-1 and TRBJ1-2; no clear D gene. The CDR3 runs 10 residues. From germline, CDR1 is SQVTM and CDR2 ANQGSEA. The V end lost 5 bases, the J end lost 5 bases, and 6 bases lay between the germline ends. CDR3 region: CSVRVYGYTF. The CDR3, as DNA: TGCAGCGTTCGCGTGTATGGCTACACCTTC. Filled out from reference TRBV29-1 and TRBJ1-2, the complete variable domain reads SAVISQKPSRDICQRGTSLTIQCQVDSQVTMMFWYRQQPGQSLTLIATANQGSEATYESGFVIDKFPISRPNLTFSTLTVSNMSPEDSSIYLCSVRVYGYTFGSGTRLTVV.

This chain joins TRBV18 and TRBJ2-3; TRBD1 matches 8 bases. V was clipped by 3 bases and J by 4 bases; unmatched bases: 6. From germline, CDR1 is KGHSH and CDR2 LQKENI. This CDR3 has 15 residues. The CDR3 DNA is TGTGCCAGCTCACCGCAGGGGGCGGTGGCAGATACGCAGTATTTT. It codes for CASSPQGAVADTQYF.

The chain has TRBV5-6 and TRBJ2-1; D might be TRBD1 (6 bases). In germline, CDR1 is SGHDT, CDR2 YYEEEE. Trimming left V 4 bases short and J 5 bases short, with 22 bases between. The CDR3 has 17 amino acids. This chain's CDR3 is CASSVRYGQGTDNEQFF. CDR3 in DNA: TGTGCCAGCAGCGTGAGGTATGGGCAGGGGACCGACAATGAGCAGTTCTTC.

The chain joins TRBV9 to TRBJ2-1; TRBD2 matches at 8 bases. V shed 2 bases, J shed 7 bases, and the junction held 8 bases outside the gene matches. The CDR3 has 15 amino acids. Germline V CDR1 and CDR2: SGDLS, YYNGEE. The CDR3 nucleotides read TGTGCCAGCAGCGTGTCAGGGACTAGTGGGAATGAGCAGTTCTTC. Protein product: CASSVSGTSGNEQFF.

The chain uses TRBV5-1 and TRBJ2-5; 9 nucleotides align to TRBD1. The CDR3 is 14 residues long. In germline, CDR1 is SGHRS, CDR2 YFSETQ. The V gene end was trimmed by 3 bases and the J gene end by 2 bases; junction bases not matched to a gene: 2. CDR3 DNA sequence: TGCGCCAGCAGCTGGGGACAGGGTCAAGAGACCCAGTACTTC. Its translation: CASSWGQGQETQYF.

The chain is built from TRBV7-2 and TRBJ1-5, with D perhaps matching TRBD1 (5 bases). Trimming left V 1 base short and J 2 bases short, with 6 bases between. CDR1 and CDR2 (germline): SGHTA, FQGNSA. The CDR3 extends over 14 amino acids. The CDR3 bases are TGTGCCAGCAGCTTAGAAGGGGGCAATCAGCCCCAGCATTTT. Its translation is CASSLEGGNQPQHF.

The CDR3 is CASSGQGTANTGELFF. The CDR3 bases are TGCGCCAGCAGCGGGCAAGGGACAGCGAACACCGGGGAGCTGTTTTTT. The genes are TRBV5-1 and TRBJ2-2; 7 positions agree with TRBD1. The ends lost 4 bases at V and 0 bases at J; junction bases unmatched: 6. The CDR3 sequence is 16 residues long. Per germline, CDR1 SGHRS and CDR2 YFSETQ.

The chain joins TRBV19 to TRBJ1-1; a possible D gene is TRBD1 (6 bases). The V gene lost 10 bases and the J gene lost 1 base, with 13 bases spanning the gap. Per the germline V gene, CDR1 is LNHDA and CDR2 is SQIVND (reference sequence). The CDR3 is 13 amino acids. The chain's CDR3 is CAISRGSNTEAFF. The CDR3 DNA sequence: TGTGCCATTTCCAGGGGCTCGAACACTGAAGCTTTCTTT.

The chain employs TRBV6-1 and TRBJ1-1; 8 bases line up with TRBD1. The CDR3 is made up of 14 amino acids. After removal of 7 bases from V and 4 bases from J, the junction contained 8 bases not matched to a gene. Looked up from germline, CDR1 is MNHNS and CDR2 is SASEGT. The CDR3 DNA reads as TGTGCCAGCACTAAACAGGGGGAGATCACTGAAGCTTTCTTT. Protein sequence: CASTKQGEITEAFF.

This chain links TRBV6-5 with TRBJ1-4, with 8 nucleotides matching TRBD1. The CDR3 is made up of 13 amino acids. Germline CDR1 and CDR2: MNHEY and SVGAGI. V shed 2 bases and J 8 bases; nucleotides not matched to a gene: 1. Written as DNA, the CDR3 is TGTGCCAGCAGTTACCGGGACAGGGAAAAACTGTTTTTT. Amino acid sequence: CASSYRDREKLFF.

The V and J genes are TRBV27 and TRBJ2-7; 8 nucleotides line up with TRBD1. The CDR3 covers 13 residues. Germline V CDR1 and CDR2: MNHEY, SMNVEV (reference sequence). The ends lost 4 bases at V and 6 bases at J; junction bases unmatched: 5. The CDR3 region is CASSWQGASEQYF. Written as DNA, the CDR3 is TGTGCCAGCAGTTGGCAGGGGGCCTCCGAGCAGTACTTC.

The rearrangement uses TRBV29-1 and TRBJ1-2; D is undetermined. The CDR3 contains 11 residues. Germline V gene lookup returns CDR1 SQVTM and CDR2 ANQGSEA. The CDR3 nucleotides read TGCAGTATGGTGTGGAGCTATGGCTACACCTTC. Amino acids: CSMVWSYGYTF.

The rearrangement uses TRBV27 and TRBJ1-4; 7 nucleotides match TRBD1. Germline V gene data show CDR1 as MNHEY and CDR2 as SMNVEV (reference sequence). The trim removed 6 bases at V and 4 bases at J, leaving 2 bases unmatched. The CDR3 is made up of 13 amino acids. CDR3: CASRGQNNEKLFF. CDR3 DNA: TGTGCCAGCAGGGGACAGAATAATGAAAAACTGTTTTTT. The whole variable domain, filled in from reference TRBV27 and TRBJ1-4, reads EAQVTQNPRYLITVTGKKLTVTCSQNMNHEYMSWYRQDPGLGLRQIYYSMNVEVTDKGDVPEGYKVSRKEKRNFPLILESPSPNQTSLYFCASRGQNNEKLFFGSGTQLSVL.

The chain uses TRBV5-1 and TRBJ2-7; 10 positions match TRBD1. Germline loops: CDR1 SGHRS, CDR2 YFSETQ. J was trimmed by 6 bases and V by 7 bases; bases with no gene match: 10. This CDR3 is 14 amino acids long. CDR3 loop: CASSPGQGIVEQYF. CDR3 nucleotide sequence: TGCGCCAGCTCCCCGGGACAGGGGATTGTCGAGCAGTACTTC.

The chain couples TRBV4-3 to TRBJ2-7; the match to TRBD2 covers 13 bases. Germline values: CDR1 LGHNA, CDR2 YSLEER. V lost 0 bases and J lost 0; bases outside the gene matches: 14. This CDR3 contains 21 residues. CDR3 protein: CASSQDLGLAGAPWTSYEQYF. The CDR3 DNA sequence: TGCGCCAGCAGCCAAGACTTAGGACTAGCGGGGGCACCCTGGACCTCCTACGAGCAGTACTTC.

The chain combines TRBV5-1 with TRBJ2-1; 9 nucleotides align to TRBD2. The CDR3 consists of 15 residues. Germline V lookup: CDR1 SGHRS, CDR2 YFSETQ. V dropped 4 bases and J dropped 3; count of bases not matched to a gene: 5. The CDR3 DNA reads TGCGCCAGCAGCGTAGCGGGAGTATTCTACAATGAGCAGTTCTTC. Its translation is CASSVAGVFYNEQFF.

The chain has TRBV27 and TRBJ2-5; D might be TRBD2 (6 bases). The V and J ends lost 3 bases and 5 bases respectively, with 13 bases between them. Germline-derived CDR1 and CDR2 are MNHEY and SMNVEV (reference sequence). This CDR3 has 14 residues. In DNA, the CDR3 is TGTGCCAGCAGTTTGATGGGAGGAGGGGAGACCCAGTACTTC. Translation gives CASSLMGGGETQYF.

On this clone: One junction end does not reproduce the germline sequence, and a read error may be involved. The chain couples TRBV7-7 to TRBJ2-1, with 10 bases matching TRBD2. CDR1 SSHAT and CDR2 FNYEAQ come from the germline V gene (reference sequence). This CDR3 spans 13 amino acids. In DNA form, the CDR3 reads TGTGCTAGCATGGAAGCGGGGGGGGTGGAGCAGTTCTTC. Protein sequence: CASMEAGGVEQFF.

The gene calls are TRBV13 and TRBJ2-3, with TRBD2 matching 8 bases. The CDR3 extends over 15 amino acids. In germline, CDR1 is PRHDT, CDR2 FYEKMQ (reference sequence). The ends lost 7 bases at V and 8 bases at J; junction bases unmatched: 14. CDR3 sequence reads: CASKPGRGAGGTQYF. Here the CDR3 DNA reads TGTGCCAGCAAACCCGGGCGGGGGGCCGGGGGTACGCAGTATTTT.

The chain uses TRBV19 and TRBJ2-1; the D gene is possibly TRBD2 (5 bases). Per germline, CDR1 LNHDA and CDR2 SQIVND (reference sequence). The CDR3 contains 10 residues. V dropped 11 bases and J dropped 15 bases, with 17 bases sitting between them. CDR3: CARPTGYRFF. CDR3 DNA sequence: TGTGCCCGCCCTACGGGATATCGGTTCTTC.

V and J are TRBV29-1 and TRBJ1-2; no definite D call. Between the trimmed V and J ends, which lost 0 bases and 4 bases, there was a span of 12 bases. Germline CDR1 reads SQVTM; CDR2 reads ANQGSEA. The CDR3 consists of 14 residues. The DNA of the CDR3 is TGCAGCGTTGAAGATGTTAGAGGTCCCTATGGCTACACCTTC. Its protein is CSVEDVRGPYGYTF. The full variable domain, completed using reference TRBV29-1 and TRBJ1-2, is SAVISQKPSRDICQRGTSLTIQCQVDSQVTMMFWYRQQPGQSLTLIATANQGSEATYESGFVIDKFPISRPNLTFSTLTVSNMSPEDSSIYLCSVEDVRGPYGYTFGSGTRLTVV.

This rearrangement joins TRBV5-6 to TRBJ1-2; D is unresolved. This CDR3 comprises 12 residues. V lost 3 bases and J lost 5, with 8 bases in between. Per the germline V gene, CDR1 is SGHDT and CDR2 is YYEEEE. CDR3 loop: CASSSTAYGYTF. In DNA form, the CDR3 reads TGTGCCAGCAGCTCCACAGCTTATGGCTACACCTTC.

The chain couples TRBV5-8 to TRBJ1-5; no definite D call. V was clipped by 1 base and J by 4 bases, with 9 bases between them. The CDR3 runs 14 residues. CDR1 is SGHTS and CDR2 is YDEGEE in the germline V gene. In nucleotides, the CDR3 is TGTGCCAGCAGCTTGCGCCAGCGAAATCAGCCCCAGCATTTT. Residues: CASSLRQRNQPQHF.

The chain links TRBV4-3 to TRBJ2-7; D gene unclear. This CDR3 contains 14 residues. Trimming stripped 2 bases from V and 4 bases from J, with 12 bases between. Germline values: CDR1 LGHNA, CDR2 YSLEER. The DNA of the CDR3 is TGCGCCAGCAGCCAAATGGCGTTCGGGTACGAGCAGTACTTC. Its translation is CASSQMAFGYEQYF.